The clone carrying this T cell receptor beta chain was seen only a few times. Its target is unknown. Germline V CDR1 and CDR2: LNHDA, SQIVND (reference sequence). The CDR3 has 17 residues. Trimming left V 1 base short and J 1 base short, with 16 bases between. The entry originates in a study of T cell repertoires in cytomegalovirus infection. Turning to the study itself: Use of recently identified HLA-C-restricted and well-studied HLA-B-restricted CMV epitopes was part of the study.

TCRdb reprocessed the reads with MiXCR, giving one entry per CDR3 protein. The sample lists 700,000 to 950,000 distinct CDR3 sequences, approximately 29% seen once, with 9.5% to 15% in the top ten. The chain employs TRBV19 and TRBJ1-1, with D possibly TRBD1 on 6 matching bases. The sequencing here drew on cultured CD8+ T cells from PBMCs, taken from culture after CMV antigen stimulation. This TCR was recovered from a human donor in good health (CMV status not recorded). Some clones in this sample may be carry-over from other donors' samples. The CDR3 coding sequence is TGTGCCAGTAGTATAGCAGTACAGGGTTGGACGAACACTGAAGCTTTCTTT. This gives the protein CASSIAVQGWTNTEAFF.